This is a list of T cell receptor beta chains from one sample in a study of OX40 agonist ivuxolimab in advanced cancers. The repertoire was sequenced with immunoSEQ multiplex PCR; TCRdb's copy has only in-frame clones and lacks some. The sample holds tens of thousands of clones, approximately 89% seen once. This material consisted of CD4+ or CD8+ T cells sorted from blood, taken in a trial of the OX40 agonist ivuxolimab. Every receptor here comes from an adult with an advanced solid tumor such as melanoma, head and neck, liver or kidney cancer. CDR3s leave out the opening cysteine and the closing phenylalanine or tryptophan.

j_gene	v_gene	CDR3aa
TRBJ2-7	TRBV25-1	ASSDSGPKDLYEQY
TRBJ2-3	TRBV5-1	ASSLTSSGPDTQY
TRBJ2-1	TRBV5-4	ASSLDPRASYNEQF
TRBJ2-1	TRBV2	ASSYNNEQF
TRBJ1-6	TRBV6-5	ASSYGRQGATPLH
TRBJ2-1	TRBV7-7	ASSGGLAAYNEQF
TRBJ2-4	TRBV19	ASSIWGIQY
TRBJ2-7	TRBV11-3	ASSPGWGVYEQY
TRBJ1-1	TRBV19	ASSRQALSEAF
TRBJ2-1	TRBV4-1	ASSQRTKRSYNEQF
TRBJ2-7	TRBV4-2	ASSQGLRQLSYEQY
TRBJ2-1	TRBV7-2	ASSARQGAYNEQF
TRBJ1-4	TRBV28	ASSFDRQTEKLF
TRBJ2-2	TRBV11-2	ASSLIGNTGELF
TRBJ1-1	TRBV4-2	ASSPITGTGDTEAF
TRBJ2-1	TRBV2	ASRQGPGGEQF
TRBJ2-1	TRBV7-6	ASSVDTNNEQF
TRBJ2-7	TRBV20-1	SGDRVGEQY
TRBJ1-1	TRBV27	ASNRQGGDTEAF
TRBJ2-1	TRBV15	ATSRDRGGLGEQF
TRBJ1-2	TRBV2	ASSESRSIYGYT
TRBJ2-4	TRBV2	ASSRWTSGTNIQY
TRBJ1-2	TRBV29-1	SVEEEGRGVYGYT
.	TRBV11-2	ASSLYRASYEQY
TRBJ2-5	TRBV5-1	ASSASGTGNQETQY
TRBJ2-3	TRBV5-1	ASSLDPVSSFGDTQY
TRBJ2-2	TRBV10-3	AISADRLRTGELF
TRBJ1-1	TRBV6-5	ASSYGRETEAF
TRBJ2-1	TRBV11-2	ASSLTLAGGSYNEQF
TRBJ2-1	TRBV27	ASSLSVSGYNEQF
TRBJ2-7	TRBV10-3	ATLADRAKNEQY
TRBJ1-5	TRBV6-6	ASNLQGRNQPQH
TRBJ1-2	TRBV5-6	ASSREDRDHGYT
TRBJ2-7	TRBV5-6	ASSLLGNEQY